This entry is about one T cell receptor (beta chain). Its antigen remains unidentified. The sample originates from a study of T cell responses to AZD1222 COVID-19 vaccine. Whole-study results and caveats: A mostly white British donor set with more females was recruited, and clonal diversity was possibly underestimated. Two AZD1222 administrations were followed by greater Spike-specific TCR breadth and depth. Every sample of the repertoires postdated the peak T cell response.

Profiled with immunoSEQ multiplex PCR; TCRdb holds only in-frame clones, not every one. Of about 85,000 clones detected, roughly nine tenths appear once; the ten largest clones hold 6.5% to 7.5%. V lost 4 bases to trimming and J lost 6 bases, with 21 bases between them. Germline CDR1 and CDR2: SEHNR and FQNEAQ (reference sequence). The CDR3 extends over 17 amino acids. The chain has TRBV7-9 and TRBJ2-2; D possibly matches TRBD1 or TRBD2 (5 bases each). The clonotype originates from an adult in good health. The sequencing here drew on peripheral blood, taken on day 0 of AZD1222 vaccination. The CDR3 here is CASSSGRGPEGAGELFF. The CDR3 DNA reads TGTGCCAGCAGCTCCGGTCGGGGCCCCGAAGGAGCCGGGGAGCTGTTTTTT.